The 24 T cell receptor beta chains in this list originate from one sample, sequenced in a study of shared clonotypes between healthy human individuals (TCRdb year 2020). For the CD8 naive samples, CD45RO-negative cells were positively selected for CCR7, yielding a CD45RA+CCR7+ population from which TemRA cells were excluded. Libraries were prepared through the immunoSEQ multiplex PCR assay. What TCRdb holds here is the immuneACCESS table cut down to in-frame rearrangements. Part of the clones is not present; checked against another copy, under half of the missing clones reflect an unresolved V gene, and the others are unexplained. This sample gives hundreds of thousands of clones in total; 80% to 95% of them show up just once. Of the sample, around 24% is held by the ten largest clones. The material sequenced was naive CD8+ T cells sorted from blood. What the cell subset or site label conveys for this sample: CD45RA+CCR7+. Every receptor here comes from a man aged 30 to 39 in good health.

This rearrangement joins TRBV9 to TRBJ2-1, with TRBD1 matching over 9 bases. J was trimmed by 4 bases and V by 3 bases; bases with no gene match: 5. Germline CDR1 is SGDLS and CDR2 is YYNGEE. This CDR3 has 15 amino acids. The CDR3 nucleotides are TGTGCCAGCAGCGGACAGGACAGGGGTTACAATGAGCAGTTCTTC. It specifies CASSGQDRGYNEQFF.

The CDR3 is CASSQRGTEDGYTF. The CDR3 nucleotides are TGCGCCAGCAGCCAACGCGGGACGGAGGATGGCTACACCTTC. The rearrangement uses TRBV5-1 and TRBJ1-2, with TRBD1 as a possible D gene (5 bases). The CDR3 length is 14 residues. V lost 4 bases and J 6 bases, leaving 16 bases between the germline ends. Germline V CDR1 and CDR2: SGHRS, YFSETQ. The whole variable domain, remainder taken from reference TRBV5-1 and TRBJ1-2, is KAGVTQTPRYLIKTRGQQVTLSCSPISGHRSVSWYQQTPGQGLQFLFEYFSETQRNKGNFPGRFSGRQFSNSRSEMNVSTLELGDSALYLCASSQRGTEDGYTFGSGTRLTVV.

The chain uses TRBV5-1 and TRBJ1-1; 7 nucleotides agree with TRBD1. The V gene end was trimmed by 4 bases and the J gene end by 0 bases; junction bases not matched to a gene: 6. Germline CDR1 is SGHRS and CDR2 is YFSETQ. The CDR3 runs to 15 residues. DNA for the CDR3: TGCGCCAGCAGCAAAGACAGGGCTATGAACACTGAAGCTTTCTTT. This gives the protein CASSKDRAMNTEAFF. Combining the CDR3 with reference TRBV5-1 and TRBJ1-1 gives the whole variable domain KAGVTQTPRYLIKTRGQQVTLSCSPISGHRSVSWYQQTPGQGLQFLFEYFSETQRNKGNFPGRFSGRQFSNSRSEMNVSTLELGDSALYLCASSKDRAMNTEAFFGQGTRLTVV.

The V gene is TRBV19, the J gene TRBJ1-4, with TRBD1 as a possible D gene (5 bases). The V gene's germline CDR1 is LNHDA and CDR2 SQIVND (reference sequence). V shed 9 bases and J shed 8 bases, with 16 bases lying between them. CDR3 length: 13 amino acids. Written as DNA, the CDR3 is TGTGCCAGCCGTGCGGGGGGAGAAGAAAAACTGTTTTTT. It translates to CASRAGGEEKLFF.

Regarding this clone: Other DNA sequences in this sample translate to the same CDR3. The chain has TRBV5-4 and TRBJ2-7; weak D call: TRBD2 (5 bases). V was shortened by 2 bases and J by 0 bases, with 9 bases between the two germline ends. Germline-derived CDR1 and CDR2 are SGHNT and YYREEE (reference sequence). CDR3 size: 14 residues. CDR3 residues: CASSFSGDSYEQYF. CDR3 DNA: TGTGCCAGCAGCTTCAGCGGAGACTCCTACGAGCAGTACTTC.

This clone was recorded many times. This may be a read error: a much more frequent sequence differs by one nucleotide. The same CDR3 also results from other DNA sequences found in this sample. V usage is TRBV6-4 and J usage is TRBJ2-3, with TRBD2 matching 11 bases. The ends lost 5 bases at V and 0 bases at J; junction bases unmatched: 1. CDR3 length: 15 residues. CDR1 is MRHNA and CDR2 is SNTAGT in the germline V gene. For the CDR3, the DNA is TGTGCCAGCAGTAGGACTAGCGGGAGCACAGATACGCAGTATTTT. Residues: CASSRTSGSTDTQYF.

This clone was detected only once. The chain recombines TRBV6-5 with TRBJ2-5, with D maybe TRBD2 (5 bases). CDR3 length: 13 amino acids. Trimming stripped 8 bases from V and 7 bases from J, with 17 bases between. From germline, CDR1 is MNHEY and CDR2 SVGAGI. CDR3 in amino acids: CASAENSVGTQYF. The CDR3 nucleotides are TGTGCCAGCGCGGAGAATAGCGTGGGGACCCAGTACTTC.

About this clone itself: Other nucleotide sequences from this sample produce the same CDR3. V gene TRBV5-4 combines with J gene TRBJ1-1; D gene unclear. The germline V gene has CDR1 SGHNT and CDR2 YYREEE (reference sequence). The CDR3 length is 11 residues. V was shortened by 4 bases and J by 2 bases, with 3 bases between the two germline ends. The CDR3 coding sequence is TGTGCCAGCAGCGTTAACACTGAAGCTTTCTTT. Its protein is CASSVNTEAFF.

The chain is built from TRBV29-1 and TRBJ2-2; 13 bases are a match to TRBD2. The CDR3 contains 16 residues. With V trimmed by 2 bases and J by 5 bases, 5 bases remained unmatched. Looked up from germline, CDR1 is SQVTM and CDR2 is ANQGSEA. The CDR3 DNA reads TGCAGCGTTGAAAACCCGGGACTAGCGGGAACCGGGGAGCTGTTTTTT. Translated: CSVENPGLAGTGELFF.

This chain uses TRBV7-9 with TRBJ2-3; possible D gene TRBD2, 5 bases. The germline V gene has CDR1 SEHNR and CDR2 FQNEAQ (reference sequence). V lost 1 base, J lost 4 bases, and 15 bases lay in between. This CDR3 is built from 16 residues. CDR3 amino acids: CASSLVAGDVADTQYF. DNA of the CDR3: TGTGCCAGCAGCTTAGTGGCCGGGGATGTGGCAGATACGCAGTATTTT.

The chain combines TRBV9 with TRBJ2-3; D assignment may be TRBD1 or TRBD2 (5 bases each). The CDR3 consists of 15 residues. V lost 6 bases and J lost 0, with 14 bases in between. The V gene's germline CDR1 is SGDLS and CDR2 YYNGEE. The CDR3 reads CASKPPWDSTDTQYF. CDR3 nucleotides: TGTGCCAGCAAGCCGCCGTGGGACAGCACAGATACGCAGTATTTT.

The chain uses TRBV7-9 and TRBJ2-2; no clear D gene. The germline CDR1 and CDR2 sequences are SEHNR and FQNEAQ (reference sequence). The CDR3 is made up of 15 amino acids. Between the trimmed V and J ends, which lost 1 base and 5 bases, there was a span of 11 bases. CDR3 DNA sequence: TGTGCCAGCAGCTTAGGAGATGGCATTACCGGGGAGCTGTTTTTT. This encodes CASSLGDGITGELFF.

The CDR3 nucleotides read TGTGCCACCAGCAGAGATACCCACGAGCAGTACTTC. It yields the protein CATSRDTHEQYF. The chain is built from TRBV15 and TRBJ2-7; D remains ambiguous. The CDR3 covers 12 residues. Trimming pared 0 bases from V and 5 bases from J, leaving 5 bases between. CDR1 LNHNV and CDR2 YYDKDF come from the germline V gene (reference sequence).

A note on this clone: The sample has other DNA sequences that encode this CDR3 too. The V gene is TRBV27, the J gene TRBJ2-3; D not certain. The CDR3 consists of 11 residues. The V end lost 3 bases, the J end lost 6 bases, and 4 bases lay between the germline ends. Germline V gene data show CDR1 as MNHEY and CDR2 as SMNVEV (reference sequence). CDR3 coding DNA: TGTGCCAGCAGTTTTTTTGATACGCAGTATTTT. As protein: CASSFFDTQYF.

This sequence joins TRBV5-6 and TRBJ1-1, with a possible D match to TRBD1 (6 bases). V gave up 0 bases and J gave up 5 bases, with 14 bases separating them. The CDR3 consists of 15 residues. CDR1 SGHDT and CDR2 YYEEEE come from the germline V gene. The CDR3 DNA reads TGTGCCAGCAGCTTGGTCCAGGGGAGGGATACTGAAGCTTTCTTT. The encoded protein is CASSLVQGRDTEAFF.

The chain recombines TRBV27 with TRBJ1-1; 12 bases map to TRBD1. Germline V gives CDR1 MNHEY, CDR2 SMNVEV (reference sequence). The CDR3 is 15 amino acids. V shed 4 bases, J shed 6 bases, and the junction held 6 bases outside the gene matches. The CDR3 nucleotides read TGTGCCAGCAGTTACCCGGGACAGGGGGCGTCTGAAGCTTTCTTT. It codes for CASSYPGQGASEAFF.

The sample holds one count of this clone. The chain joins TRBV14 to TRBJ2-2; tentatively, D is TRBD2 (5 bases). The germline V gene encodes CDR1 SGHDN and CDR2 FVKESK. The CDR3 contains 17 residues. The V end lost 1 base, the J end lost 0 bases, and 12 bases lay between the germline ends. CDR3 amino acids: CASSQGWAGPNTGELFF. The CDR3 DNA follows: TGTGCCAGCAGCCAAGGCTGGGCGGGTCCGAACACCGGGGAGCTGTTTTTT.

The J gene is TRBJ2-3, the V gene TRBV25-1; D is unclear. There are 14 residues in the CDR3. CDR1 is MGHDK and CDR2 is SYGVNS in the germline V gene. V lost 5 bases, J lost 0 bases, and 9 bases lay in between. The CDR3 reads CASSRVASTDTQYF. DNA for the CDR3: TGTGCCAGCAGTAGAGTAGCTAGCACAGATACGCAGTATTTT.

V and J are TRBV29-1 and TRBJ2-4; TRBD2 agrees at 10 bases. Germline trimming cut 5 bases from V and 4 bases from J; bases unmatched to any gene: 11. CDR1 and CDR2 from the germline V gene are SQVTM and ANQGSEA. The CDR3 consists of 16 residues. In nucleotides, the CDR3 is TGCAGCGTTAGGCTAGCGGGAGTCATTGGAAAAAACATTCAGTACTTC. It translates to CSVRLAGVIGKNIQYF.

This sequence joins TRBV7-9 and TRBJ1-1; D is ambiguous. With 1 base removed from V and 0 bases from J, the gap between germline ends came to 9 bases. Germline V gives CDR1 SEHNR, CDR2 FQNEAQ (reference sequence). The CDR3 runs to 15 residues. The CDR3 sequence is CASSLDLGLNTEAFF. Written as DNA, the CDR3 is TGTGCCAGCAGCTTAGATTTAGGGTTGAACACTGAAGCTTTCTTT.

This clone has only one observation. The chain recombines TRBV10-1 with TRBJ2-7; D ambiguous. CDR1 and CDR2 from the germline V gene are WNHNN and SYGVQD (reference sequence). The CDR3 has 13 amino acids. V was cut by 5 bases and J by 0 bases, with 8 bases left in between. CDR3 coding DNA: TGCGCCAGCAGTCCCGCTCCCTCCTACGAGCAGTACTTC. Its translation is CASSPAPSYEQYF.

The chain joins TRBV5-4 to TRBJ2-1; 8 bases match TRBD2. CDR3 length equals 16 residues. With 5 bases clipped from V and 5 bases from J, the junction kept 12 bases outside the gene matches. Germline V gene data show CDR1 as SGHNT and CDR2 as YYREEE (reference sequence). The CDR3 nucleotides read TGTGCCAGCAGTACGGAATCCGGGACTAGAGACAATGAGCAGTTCTTC. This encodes CASSTESGTRDNEQFF.

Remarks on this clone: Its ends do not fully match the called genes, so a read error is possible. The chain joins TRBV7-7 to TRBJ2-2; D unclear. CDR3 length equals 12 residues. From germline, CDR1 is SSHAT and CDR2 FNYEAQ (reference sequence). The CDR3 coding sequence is TGTGCTAGCAGCCTTATGGCCGGGGAGCTGTTTTTT. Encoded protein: CASSLMAGELFF. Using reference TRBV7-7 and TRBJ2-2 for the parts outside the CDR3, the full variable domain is GAGVSQSPRYKVTKRGQDVTLRCDPISSHATLYWYQQALGQGPEFLTYFNYEAQPDKSGLPSDRFSAERPEGSISTLTIQRTEQRDSAMYRCASSLMAGELFFGEGSRLTVL.

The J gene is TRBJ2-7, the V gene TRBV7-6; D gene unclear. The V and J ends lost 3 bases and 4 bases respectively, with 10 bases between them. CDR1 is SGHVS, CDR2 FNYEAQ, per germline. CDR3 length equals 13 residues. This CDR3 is CASSFGTTYEQYF. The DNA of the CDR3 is TGTGCCAGCAGCTTTGGAACAACTTACGAGCAGTACTTC.